These T cell receptor beta chains were read from a single sample in a study of shared clonotypes between healthy human individuals. Generated by immunoSEQ multiplex PCR, the TCRdb table keeps only in-frame clones and is missing some. Found here are around 500,000 clones, roughly 80% of them singletons; the top ten hold roughly 13%. Material: PBMCs. Receptors were obtained from a middle-aged woman in good health. Some clones in this sample may be carry-over from other donors' samples. Both conserved end residues are part of each CDR3. The D gene is left open where the match is weak. Expanded clones are given a class, and other clones once, few, many or no size at all.

j_call d_call clone_size v_call cdr3_aa cdr3_nt
TRBJ1-5 - few TRBV7-2 CASSLGFAQPQHF TGTGCCAGCAGCTTGGGGTTCGCTCAGCCCCAGCATTTT
TRBJ2-7 - once TRBV7-8 CASRTNKGTDILQYF TGTGCCAGCAGAACGAACAAGGGGACCGATATACTGCAGTACTTC
TRBJ2-7 - - TRBV2 CASRQVYEQYF TGTGCCAGCAGACAGGTCTACGAGCAGTACTTC
TRBJ1-5 - - TRBV19 CASSIGLYILNQPQHF TGTGCCAGTAGTATAGGATTGTACATTTTAAATCAGCCCCAGCATTTT
TRBJ2-7 - once TRBV5-8 CASSLQGSYEQYF TGTGCCAGCAGCTTGCAGGGCTCCTACGAGCAGTACTTC
TRBJ2-1 - - TRBV28 CASSLRSAQTNEQFF TGTGCCAGCAGTTTAAGGAGCGCCCAGACCAATGAGCAGTTCTTC
TRBJ2-2 - - TRBV6-1 CASTRNQGMGELFF TGTGCCAGCACCCGGAATCAGGGAATGGGGGAGCTGTTTTTT
TRBJ1-1 TRBD1 - TRBV29-1 CSAKRGQSKPFF TGCAGCGCTAAGAGGGGACAGTCCAAGCCTTTCTTT
TRBJ2-2 - - TRBV5-1 CASSANPGPGGTGELFF TGCGCCAGCAGCGCGAATCCGGGACCAGGGGGGACCGGGGAGCTGTTTTTT
TRBJ2-1 TRBD2 - TRBV7-9 CASRPPVAGVSYNEQFF TGTGCCAGCCGACCCCCCGTGGCGGGAGTGTCCTACAATGAGCAGTTCTTC
TRBJ2-1 TRBD2 - TRBV28 CASSPGLADNEQFF TGTGCCAGCAGTCCGGGACTAGCGGACAATGAGCAGTTCTTC
TRBJ2-2 TRBD2 few TRBV10-2 CASSEFGTSGTNTGELFF TGCGCCAGCAGTGAATTCGGGACTAGCGGCACAAACACCGGGGAGCTGTTTTTT
TRBJ1-3 TRBD1 once TRBV28 CAIRGTASGNTIYF TGTGCCATCCGCGGGACAGCCTCTGGAAACACCATATATTTT
TRBJ2-1 TRBD2 few TRBV4-2 CASSQEGTSGHNEQFF TGTGCCAGCAGCCAAGAGGGGACTAGCGGACACAATGAGCAGTTCTTC
TRBJ2-7 - once TRBV6-4 CASSPSEAYEQYF TGTGCCAGCAGTCCTAGCGAGGCCTACGAGCAGTACTTC
TRBJ1-2 - - TRBV6-1 CASRTFLYGYTF TGTGCCAGCAGAACCTTTCTCTATGGCTACACCTTC
TRBJ2-6 - - TRBV19 CASSREQCTGANVLTF TGTGCCAGTAGTCGCGAACAGTGCACTGGGGCCAACGTCCTGACTTTC
TRBJ2-5 - - TRBV6-6 CASTTSGQQQETQYF TGTGCCAGCACCACGTCAGGACAGCAACAAGAGACCCAGTACTTC
TRBJ1-1 TRBD1 - TRBV2 CASSIRTGENTEAFF TGTGCCAGCAGTATCAGGACAGGGGAGAACACTGAAGCTTTCTTT
TRBJ1-3 - - TRBV30 CAWSWGSGNTIYF TGTGCCTGGAGTTGGGGATCTGGAAACACCATATATTTT
TRBJ2-5 - - TRBV10-3 CAISPGAEETQYF TGTGCCATCAGTCCCGGCGCAGAAGAGACCCAGTACTTC
TRBJ2-5 - - TRBV7-9 CASSSPLGDGQETQYF TGTGCCAGCAGCTCCCCTCTAGGAGACGGCCAAGAGACCCAGTACTTC
TRBJ2-5 - - TRBV4-2 CASSQDRGSQETQYF TGTGCCAGCAGCCAAGATCGGGGCTCTCAAGAGACCCAGTACTTC
TRBJ2-1 TRBD1 - TRBV13 CASSSGGPNNEQFF TGTGCCAGCAGCTCAGGGGGACCCAACAATGAGCAGTTCTTC
TRBJ2-1 TRBD1 - TRBV18 CASSPDRGRDEQFF TGTGCCAGCTCACCTGACAGGGGTAGGGATGAGCAGTTCTTC
TRBJ2-7 TRBD1 few TRBV7-1 CASSLAVRTGGLGSYEQYF TGTGCCAGCAGCTTAGCGGTGAGAACAGGGGGACTGGGGTCCTACGAGCAGTACTTC
TRBJ2-7 - - TRBV5-1 CASSLVWLSGQGPPEQYF TGCGCCAGCAGCTTGGTTTGGTTGTCGGGCCAAGGGCCCCCCGAGCAGTACTTC
TRBJ2-3 TRBD2 once TRBV5-1 CASSLTGGPGDTQYF TGCGCCAGCAGCTTGACGGGAGGGCCGGGAGATACGCAGTATTTT
TRBJ1-5 - - TRBV30 CACSWTGNQLQHF TGTGCCTGTAGTTGGACGGGGAATCAGCTCCAGCATTTT
TRBJ2-3 TRBD2 - TRBV11-3 CASSLNGGRDTQYF TGTGCCAGCAGCTTAAATGGCGGGAGGGATACGCAGTATTTT